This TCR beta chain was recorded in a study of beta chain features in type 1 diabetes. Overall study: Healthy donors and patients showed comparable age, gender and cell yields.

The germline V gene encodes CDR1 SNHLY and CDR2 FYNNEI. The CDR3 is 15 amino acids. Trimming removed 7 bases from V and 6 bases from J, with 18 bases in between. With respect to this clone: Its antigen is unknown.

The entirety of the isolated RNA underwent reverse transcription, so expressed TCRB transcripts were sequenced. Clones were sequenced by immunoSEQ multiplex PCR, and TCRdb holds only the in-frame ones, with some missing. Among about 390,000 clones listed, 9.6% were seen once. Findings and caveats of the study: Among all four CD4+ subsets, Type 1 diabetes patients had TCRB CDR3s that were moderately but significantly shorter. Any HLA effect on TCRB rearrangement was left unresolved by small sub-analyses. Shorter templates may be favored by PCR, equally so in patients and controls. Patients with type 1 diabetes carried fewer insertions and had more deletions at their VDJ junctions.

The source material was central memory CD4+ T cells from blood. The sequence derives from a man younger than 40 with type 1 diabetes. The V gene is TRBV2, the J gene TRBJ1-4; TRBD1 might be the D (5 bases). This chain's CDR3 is CASTLLGGFDEKLFF. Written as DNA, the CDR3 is TGTGCCAGCACCCTTCTGGGGGGGTTTGATGAAAAACTGTTTTTT. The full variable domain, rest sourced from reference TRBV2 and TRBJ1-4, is EPEVTQTPSHQVTQMGQEVILRCVPISNHLYFYWYRQILGQKVEFLVSFYNNEISEKSEIFDDQFSVERPDGSNFTLKIRSTKLEDSAMYFCASTLLGGFDEKLFFGSGTQLSVL.